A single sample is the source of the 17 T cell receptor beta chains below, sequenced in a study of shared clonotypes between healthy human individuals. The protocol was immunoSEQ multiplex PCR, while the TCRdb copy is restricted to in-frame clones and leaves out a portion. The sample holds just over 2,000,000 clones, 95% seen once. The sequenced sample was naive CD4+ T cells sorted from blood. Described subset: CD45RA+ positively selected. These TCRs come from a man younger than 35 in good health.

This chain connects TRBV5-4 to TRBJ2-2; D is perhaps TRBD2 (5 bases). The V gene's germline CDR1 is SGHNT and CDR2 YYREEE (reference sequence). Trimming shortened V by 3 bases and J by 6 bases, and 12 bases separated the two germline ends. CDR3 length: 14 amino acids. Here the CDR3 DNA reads TGTGCCAGCAGCTCTCGAGGAGGTCCCGGGGAGCTGTTTTTT. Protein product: CASSSRGGPGELFF.

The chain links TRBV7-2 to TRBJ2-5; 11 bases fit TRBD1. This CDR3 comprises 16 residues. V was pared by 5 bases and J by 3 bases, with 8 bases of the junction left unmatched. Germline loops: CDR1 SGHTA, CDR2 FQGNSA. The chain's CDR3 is CASSPLDRGHKETQYF. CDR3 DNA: TGTGCCAGCAGCCCTCTGGACAGGGGGCATAAAGAGACCCAGTACTTC.

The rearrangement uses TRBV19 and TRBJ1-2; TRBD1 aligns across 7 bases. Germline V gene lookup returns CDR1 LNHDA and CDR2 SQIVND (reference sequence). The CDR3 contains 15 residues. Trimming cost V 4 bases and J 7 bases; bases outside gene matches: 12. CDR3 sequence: CASSTHDRELSGYTF. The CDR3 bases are TGTGCCAGTAGTACCCATGACAGGGAATTAAGTGGCTACACCTTC.

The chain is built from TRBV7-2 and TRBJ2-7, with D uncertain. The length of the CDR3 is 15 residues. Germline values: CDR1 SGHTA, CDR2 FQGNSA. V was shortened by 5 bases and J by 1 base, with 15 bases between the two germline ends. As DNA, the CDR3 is TGTGCCAGCAGCCGAACTATACAGCCGTCCTACGAGCAGTACTTC. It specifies CASSRTIQPSYEQYF.

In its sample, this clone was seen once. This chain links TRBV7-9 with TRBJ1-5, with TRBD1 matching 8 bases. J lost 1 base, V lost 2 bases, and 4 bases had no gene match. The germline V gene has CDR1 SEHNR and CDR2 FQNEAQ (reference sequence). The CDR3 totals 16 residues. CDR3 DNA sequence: TGTGCCAGCAGCTTATGGACAGGGTTGAGCAATCAGCCCCAGCATTTT. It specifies CASSLWTGLSNQPQHF.

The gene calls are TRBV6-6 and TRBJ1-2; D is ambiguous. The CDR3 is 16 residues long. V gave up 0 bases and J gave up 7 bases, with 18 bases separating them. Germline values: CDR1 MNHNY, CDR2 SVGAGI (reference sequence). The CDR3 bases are TGTGCCAGCAGTTACTCGACTATTTCGGGGTTAGGTGGCTACACCTTC. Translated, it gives CASSYSTISGLGGYTF.

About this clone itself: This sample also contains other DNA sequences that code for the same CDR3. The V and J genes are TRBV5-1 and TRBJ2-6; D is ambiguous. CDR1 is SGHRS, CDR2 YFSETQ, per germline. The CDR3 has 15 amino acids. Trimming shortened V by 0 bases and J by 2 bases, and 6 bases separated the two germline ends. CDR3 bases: TGCGCCAGCAGCTTGGTAGGAGCTGGGGCCAACGTCCTGACTTTC. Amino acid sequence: CASSLVGAGANVLTF.

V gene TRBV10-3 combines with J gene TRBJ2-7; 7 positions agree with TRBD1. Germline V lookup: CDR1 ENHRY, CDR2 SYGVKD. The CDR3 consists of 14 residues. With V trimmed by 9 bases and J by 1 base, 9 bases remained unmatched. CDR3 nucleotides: TGTGCCATTACCCCGGGACAGAGTTCCTACGAGCAGTACTTC. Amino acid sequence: CAITPGQSSYEQYF.

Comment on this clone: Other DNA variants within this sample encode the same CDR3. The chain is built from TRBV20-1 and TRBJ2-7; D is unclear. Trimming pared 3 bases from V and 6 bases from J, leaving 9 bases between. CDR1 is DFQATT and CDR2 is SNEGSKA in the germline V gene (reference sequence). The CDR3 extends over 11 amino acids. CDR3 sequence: CSARDRAEQYF. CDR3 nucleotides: TGCAGTGCTAGGGACCGAGCCGAGCAGTACTTC.

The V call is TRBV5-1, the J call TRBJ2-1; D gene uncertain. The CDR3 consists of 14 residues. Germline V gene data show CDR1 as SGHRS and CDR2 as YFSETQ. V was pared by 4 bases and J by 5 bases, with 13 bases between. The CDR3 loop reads CASSRTHNNNEQFF. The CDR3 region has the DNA TGCGCCAGCAGCCGGACGCACAACAACAATGAGCAGTTCTTC. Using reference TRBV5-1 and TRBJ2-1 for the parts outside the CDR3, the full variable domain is KAGVTQTPRYLIKTRGQQVTLSCSPISGHRSVSWYQQTPGQGLQFLFEYFSETQRNKGNFPGRFSGRQFSNSRSEMNVSTLELGDSALYLCASSRTHNNNEQFFGPGTRLTVL.

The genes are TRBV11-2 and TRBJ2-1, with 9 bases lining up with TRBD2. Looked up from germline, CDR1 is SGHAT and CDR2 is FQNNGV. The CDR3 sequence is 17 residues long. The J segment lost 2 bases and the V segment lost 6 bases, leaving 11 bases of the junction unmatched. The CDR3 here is CASRRMTSGKTYNEQFF. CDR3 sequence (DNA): TGTGCCAGCAGACGCATGACTAGCGGAAAAACCTACAATGAGCAGTTCTTC.

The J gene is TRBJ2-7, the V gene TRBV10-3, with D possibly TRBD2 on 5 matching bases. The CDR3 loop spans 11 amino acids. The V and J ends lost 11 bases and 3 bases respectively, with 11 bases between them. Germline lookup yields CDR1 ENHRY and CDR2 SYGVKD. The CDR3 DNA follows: TGTGCCTCCCGAGGGATCTACGAGCAGTACTTC. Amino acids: CASRGIYEQYF.

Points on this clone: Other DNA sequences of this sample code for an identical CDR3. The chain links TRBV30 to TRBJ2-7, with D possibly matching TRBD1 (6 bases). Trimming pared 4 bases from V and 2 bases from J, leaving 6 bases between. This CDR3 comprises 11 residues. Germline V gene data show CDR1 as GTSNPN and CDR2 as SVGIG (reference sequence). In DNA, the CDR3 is TGTGCCTGGACAGGGGCCTACGAGCAGTACTTC. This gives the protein CAWTGAYEQYF.

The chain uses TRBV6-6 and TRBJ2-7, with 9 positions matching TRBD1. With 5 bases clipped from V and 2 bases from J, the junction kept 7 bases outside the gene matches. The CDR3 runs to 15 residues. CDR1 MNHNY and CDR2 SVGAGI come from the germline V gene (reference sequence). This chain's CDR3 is CASSKYRDRAYEQYF. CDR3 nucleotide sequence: TGTGCCAGCAGTAAATACCGGGACAGGGCCTACGAGCAGTACTTC.

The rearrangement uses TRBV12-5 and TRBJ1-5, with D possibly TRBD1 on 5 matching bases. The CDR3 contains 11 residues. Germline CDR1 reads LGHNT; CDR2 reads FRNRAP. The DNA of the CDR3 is TGTTTCGGGGGGGGCAATCAGCCCCAGCATTTT. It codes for CFGGGNQPQHF.

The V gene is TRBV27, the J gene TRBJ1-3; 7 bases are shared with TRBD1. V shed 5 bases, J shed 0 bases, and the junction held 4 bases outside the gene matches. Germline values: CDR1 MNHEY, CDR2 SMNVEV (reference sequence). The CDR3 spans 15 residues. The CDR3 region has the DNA TGTGCCAGCAGTCCCAACAGGGGCTCTGGAAACACCATATATTTT. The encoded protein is CASSPNRGSGNTIYF.

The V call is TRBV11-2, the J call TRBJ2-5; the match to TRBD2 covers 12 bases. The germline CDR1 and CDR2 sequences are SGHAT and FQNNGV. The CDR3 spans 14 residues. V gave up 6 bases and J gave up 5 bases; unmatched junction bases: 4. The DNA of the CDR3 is TGTGCCAGCAGGCGACTAGCGGGGGTTGAGACCCAGTACTTC. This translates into CASRRLAGVETQYF.